One T cell receptor (beta chain) is described in this entry. The V gene's germline CDR1 is SEHNR and CDR2 FQNEAQ (reference sequence). This CDR3 has 15 amino acids. J was trimmed by 9 bases and V by 5 bases; bases with no gene match: 10. Sequencing was performed with immunoSEQ multiplex PCR; in TCRdb, only in-frame clones are kept and a portion is missing. The sample records under 250,000 clones, about 90% being singletons. The sample belongs to a study of blood T cell repertoires in COVID-19. Study summary: PBMCs, B-cell-depleted T cells, or T cells were the source of the cDNA or gDNA that made up the material.

Sequencing input: PBMCs or T cells enriched from blood (not recorded which). The receptor's source is a woman in her thirties who had been exposed to COVID-19. This chain links TRBV7-9 with TRBJ1-6, with TRBD1 matching 7 bases. CDR3: CASSPTTGLGSPLHF. The CDR3 region has the DNA TGTGCCAGCAGCCCAACGACAGGGCTAGGTTCACCCCTCCACTTT.